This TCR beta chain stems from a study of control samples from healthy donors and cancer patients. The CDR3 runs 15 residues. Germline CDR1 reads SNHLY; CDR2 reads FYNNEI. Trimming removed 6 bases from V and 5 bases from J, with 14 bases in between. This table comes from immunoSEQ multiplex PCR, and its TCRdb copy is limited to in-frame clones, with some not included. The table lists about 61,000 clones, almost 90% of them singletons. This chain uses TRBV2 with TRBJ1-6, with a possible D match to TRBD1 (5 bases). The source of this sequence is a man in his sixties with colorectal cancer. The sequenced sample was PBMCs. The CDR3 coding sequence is TGTGCCAGCAGCCGTGAGGGGACCAATAATTCACCCCTCCACTTT. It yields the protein CASSREGTNNSPLHF.